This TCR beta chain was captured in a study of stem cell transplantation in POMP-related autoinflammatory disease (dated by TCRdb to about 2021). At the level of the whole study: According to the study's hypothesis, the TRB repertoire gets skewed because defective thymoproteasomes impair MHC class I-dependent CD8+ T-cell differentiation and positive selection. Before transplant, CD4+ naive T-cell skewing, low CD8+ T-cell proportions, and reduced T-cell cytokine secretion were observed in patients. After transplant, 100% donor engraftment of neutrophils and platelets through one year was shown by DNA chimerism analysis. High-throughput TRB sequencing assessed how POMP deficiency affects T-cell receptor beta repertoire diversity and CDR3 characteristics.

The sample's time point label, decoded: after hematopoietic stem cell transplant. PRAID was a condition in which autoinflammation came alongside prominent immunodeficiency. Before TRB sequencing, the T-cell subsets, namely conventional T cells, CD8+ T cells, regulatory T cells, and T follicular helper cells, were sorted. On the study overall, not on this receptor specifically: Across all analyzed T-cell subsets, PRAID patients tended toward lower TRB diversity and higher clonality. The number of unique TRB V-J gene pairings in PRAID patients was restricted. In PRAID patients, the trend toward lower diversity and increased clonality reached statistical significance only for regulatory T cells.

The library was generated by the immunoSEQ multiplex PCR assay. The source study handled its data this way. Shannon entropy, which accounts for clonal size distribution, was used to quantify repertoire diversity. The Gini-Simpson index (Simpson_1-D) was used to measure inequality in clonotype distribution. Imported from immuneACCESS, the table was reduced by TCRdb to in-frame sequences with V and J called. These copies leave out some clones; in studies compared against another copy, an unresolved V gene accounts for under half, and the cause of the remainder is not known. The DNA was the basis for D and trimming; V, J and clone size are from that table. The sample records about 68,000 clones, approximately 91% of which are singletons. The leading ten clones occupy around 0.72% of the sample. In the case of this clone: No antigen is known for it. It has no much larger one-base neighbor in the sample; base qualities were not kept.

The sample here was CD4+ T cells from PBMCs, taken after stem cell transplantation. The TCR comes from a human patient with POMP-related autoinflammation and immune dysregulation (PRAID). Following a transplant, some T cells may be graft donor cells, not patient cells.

The bases are TGTGCCAGCAGTGCTGTACAAGGGGCAGGGGGTTATGGCTACACCTTC. This translates into CASSAVQGAGGYGYTF. Recombination connected TRBV2 to TRBJ1-2; 7 nucleotides in the junction match TRBD1. The CDR3 starts with the cysteine, ends with the phenylalanine, and has 16 residues. Of all the DNA, just the CDR3 is kept, 48 bases in frame from base 1. Via the germline V gene, CDR1 is SNHLY and CDR2 FYNNEI. The junction shows trimming of 4 bases on V and 5 bases on J, and the gene matches do not reach 13 bases of it.